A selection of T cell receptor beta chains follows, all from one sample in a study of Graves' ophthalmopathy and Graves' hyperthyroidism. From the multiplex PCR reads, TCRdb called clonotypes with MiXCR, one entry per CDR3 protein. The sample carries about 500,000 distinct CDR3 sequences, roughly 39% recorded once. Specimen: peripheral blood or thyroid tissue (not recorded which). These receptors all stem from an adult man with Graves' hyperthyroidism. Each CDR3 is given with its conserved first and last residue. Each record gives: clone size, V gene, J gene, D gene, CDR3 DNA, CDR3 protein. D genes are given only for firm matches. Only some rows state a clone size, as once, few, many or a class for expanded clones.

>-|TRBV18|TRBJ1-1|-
TGTGCCAGCTCACCAGCATCTGGGACTGAAGCTTTCTTT
CASSPASGTEAFF
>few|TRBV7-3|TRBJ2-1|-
TGTGCCAGCAGCAGGACTGACAATGAGCAGTTCTTC
CASSRTDNEQFF
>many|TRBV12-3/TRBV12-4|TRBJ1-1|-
TGTGCCAGCAGTTTTCACCCAAAGAACACTGAAGCTTTCTTT
CASSFHPKNTEAFF
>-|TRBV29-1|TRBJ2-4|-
TGCAGCGTTCGAGGGGAGGTCAAAAACATTCAGTACTTC
CSVRGEVKNIQYF
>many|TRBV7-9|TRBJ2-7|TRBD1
TGTGCCAGCAGCACCTCTGGACAGGGCAGCTCCTACGAGCAGTACTTC
CASSTSGQGSSYEQYF
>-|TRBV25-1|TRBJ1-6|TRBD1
TGTGCCAGCAGTTTGGTAGGGACAGAGGGTTCGAGCTCCTATAATTCACCCCTCCACTTT
CASSLVGTEGSSSYNSPLHF
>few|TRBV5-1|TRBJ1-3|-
TGCGCCAGCAGCTTGGGTGCTATACTCGGGAGTGGAAACACCATATATTTT
CASSLGAILGSGNTIYF
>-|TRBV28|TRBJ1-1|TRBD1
TGTGCCAGCAGTTTCCTAGGGAACAGGGGTCTAAGGGCTTTCTTT
CASSFLGNRGLRAFF
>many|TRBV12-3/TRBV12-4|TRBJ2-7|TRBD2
TGTGCCAGCAGTGCCTATAGCGGGGGGACCTACGAGCAGTACTTC
CASSAYSGGTYEQYF
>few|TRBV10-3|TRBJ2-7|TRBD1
TGTGCCATCGCCGGGACAGGGAGGTACGAGCAGTACTTC
CAIAGTGRYEQYF
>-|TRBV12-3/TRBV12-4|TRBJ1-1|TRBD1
TGTGCCAGCAGCCCCCAGGGGGGGACTGAAGTTTTCTTT
CASSPQGGTEVFF
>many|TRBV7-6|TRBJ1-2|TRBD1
TGTGCCAGCAGCCTATACCCGGGACAGGACCTTTTCGGCTACACCTTC
CASSLYPGQDLFGYTF
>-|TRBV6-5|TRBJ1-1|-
TGTGCCAGCAGTTACTCGGCAGGGCCTGGTACGAACACTGAAGCTTTCTTT
CASSYSAGPGTNTEAFF
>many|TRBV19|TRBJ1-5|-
TGTGCCAGTAGTATGGTTGGGGGCGATCAGCCCCAGCATTTT
CASSMVGGDQPQHF
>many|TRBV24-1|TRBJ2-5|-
TGTGCCACCAGTGACCCGGGACACAACCAAGAGACCCAGTACTTC
CATSDPGHNQETQYF